These 15 T cell receptor beta chains share one sample of origin, sequenced in a study of OX40 agonist ivuxolimab in advanced cancers. Clones were read by immunoSEQ multiplex PCR, and TCRdb kept only the in-frame ones, dropping some. This sample yields 45,000 to 55,000 clones, of which around 81% are seen a single time; around 6.8% belongs to the top ten. Sequences were derived from CD4+ or CD8+ T cells sorted from blood, sampled in a trial of the OX40 agonist ivuxolimab. The receptors here all came from an adult with an advanced solid tumor such as melanoma, head and neck, liver or kidney cancer.

The rearrangement joins TRBV7-9 to TRBJ2-1, with D unresolved. Germline V lookup: CDR1 SEHNR, CDR2 FQNEAQ (reference sequence). V lost 3 bases and J lost 9, with 12 bases in between. The length of the CDR3 is 13 residues. The CDR3 sequence is CASSFPSPSEQFF. CDR3 bases: TGTGCCAGCAGCTTCCCCTCACCGAGTGAGCAGTTCTTC.

This clone showed up just a few times. The identical CDR3 is also encoded by other nucleotide sequences in the sample. The CDR3 sequence is CASSSGGSYNEQFF. DNA of the CDR3: TGTGCCAGCAGCTCAGGAGGGTCCTACAATGAGCAGTTCTTC. The chain combines TRBV5-6 with TRBJ2-1; perhaps TRBD2 as D (6 bases). Per the germline V gene, CDR1 is SGHDT and CDR2 is YYEEEE. This CDR3 region has 14 residues. Deletions cut 3 bases from V and 1 base from J, with 8 bases between.

V and J are TRBV7-9 and TRBJ2-7; maybe TRBD1 (6 bases). V was pared by 2 bases and J by 0 bases, with 14 bases between. The CDR3 is 16 amino acids. Germline CDR1 and CDR2: SEHNR and FQNEAQ (reference sequence). CDR3 region: CASSLSTGIYSYEQYV. The CDR3 bases are TGTGCCAGCAGCTTATCCACAGGGATTTACTCCTACGAGCAGTACGTC.

The chain links TRBV5-4 to TRBJ2-3; D may be TRBD2 (5 bases). Trimming cost V 1 base and J 6 bases, with 9 bases left between them. The CDR3 is made up of 13 amino acids. Germline CDR1 reads SGHNT; CDR2 reads YYREEE (reference sequence). The CDR3 here is CASSLRTGDTQYF. Here the CDR3 DNA reads TGTGCCAGCAGCTTGAGGACGGGGGATACGCAGTATTTT.

The CDR3 DNA follows: TGCAGCGCCTTGGAAAGCGAAAAACTGTTTTTT. Protein: CSALESEKLFF. The chain uses TRBV29-1 and TRBJ1-4, with D uncertain. Germline V CDR1 and CDR2: SQVTM, ANQGSEA. This CDR3 is 11 amino acids long. Trimming cost V 7 bases and J 8 bases, with 11 bases left between them.

As concerns this clone: A much larger clone lies a single base off, so this may be a read error. The rearrangement uses TRBV6-1 and TRBJ2-1; 10 bases line up with TRBD2. The CDR3 spans 15 residues. CDR1 and CDR2 from the germline V gene are MNHNS and SASEGT. The CDR3 loop reads CAGSERTSGINEQFF. The DNA for the CDR3 is TGTGCCGGCAGTGAGAGGACTAGCGGAATCAATGAGCAGTTCTTC.

This clone has just one count. CDR3 DNA sequence: TGTGCCAGCAGTCCCCAGGACAGGGGGATTGAAGCTTTCTTT. It yields the protein CASSPQDRGIEAFF. This chain links TRBV6-6 with TRBJ1-1; 10 positions agree with TRBD1. The CDR3 is 14 amino acids. Trimming at V came to 5 bases and at J to 7 bases, leaving 7 bases not matched to a gene. Germline CDR1 is MNHNY and CDR2 is SVGAGI (reference sequence).

In nucleotides, the CDR3 is TGTGCCAGCAGCCAATTTGTGGGACAGCCCCAGCATTTT. The encoded protein is CASSQFVGQPQHF. The J gene is TRBJ1-5, the V gene TRBV14; no firm D call. Trimming took off 2 bases at V and 7 bases at J, with 9 bases between the two ends. CDR1 and CDR2 from the germline V gene are SGHDN and FVKESK. The CDR3 spans 13 residues. The full variable domain, with the rest looked up from reference TRBV14 and TRBJ1-5, is EAGVTQFPSHSVIEKGQTVTLRCDPISGHDNLYWYRRVMGKEIKFLLHFVKESKQDESGMPNNRFLAERTGGTYSTLKVQPAELEDSGVYFCASSQFVGQPQHFGDGTRLSIL.

V is TRBV4-1 and J is TRBJ2-3; maybe TRBD1 (5 bases). Trimming removed 1 base from V and 3 bases from J, with 11 bases in between. CDR1 is MGHRA, CDR2 YSYEKL, per germline. This CDR3 has 15 residues. The CDR3 loop is CASSQVQGATDTQYF. CDR3 in DNA: TGCGCCAGCAGCCAAGTGCAAGGGGCGACAGATACGCAGTATTTT.

The gene calls are TRBV19 and TRBJ2-7; the D gene is possibly TRBD1 (5 bases). The CDR3 is made up of 13 amino acids. The germline V and J ends were trimmed by 4 bases and 0 bases, with 7 bases remaining between them. Germline CDR1 LNHDA, CDR2 SQIVND (reference sequence). The CDR3 DNA follows: TGTGCCAGTAGTACAGGGTTCTCCTACGAGCAGTACTTC. Amino acids: CASSTGFSYEQYF.

The CDR3 is CASSEGGINEKLFF. DNA for the CDR3: TGTGCCAGCAGTGAAGGGGGGATTAATGAAAAACTGTTTTTT. The chain links TRBV2 to TRBJ1-4, with D possibly being TRBD1 (5 bases). Germline assignment: CDR1 SNHLY and CDR2 FYNNEI. The CDR3 has 14 residues. V was clipped by 1 base and J by 4 bases, with 7 bases between them.

V is TRBV4-1 and J is TRBJ1-1, with 8 bases identical to TRBD1. With 1 base clipped from V and 3 bases from J, the junction kept 7 bases outside the gene matches. From germline, CDR1 is MGHRA and CDR2 YSYEKL. CDR3 length: 16 amino acids. CDR3 DNA: TGCGCCAGCAGCCAAGTAGGGCAGGGGGCGCACACTGAAGCTTTCTTT. Translation: CASSQVGQGAHTEAFF.

The chain couples TRBV27 to TRBJ2-1; 11 nucleotides match TRBD2. This CDR3 region has 15 residues. Germline V lookup: CDR1 MNHEY, CDR2 SMNVEV (reference sequence). V shed 6 bases, J shed 3 bases, and the junction held 4 bases outside the gene matches. CDR3 region: CASSLTSGDYNEQFF. In DNA, the CDR3 is TGTGCCAGCAGCTTGACTAGCGGGGACTACAATGAGCAGTTCTTC.

This sequence joins TRBV2 and TRBJ2-7, with 7 bases matching TRBD1. The CDR3 extends over 14 amino acids. With V trimmed by 3 bases and J by 1 base, 3 bases remained unmatched. Germline CDR1 is SNHLY and CDR2 is FYNNEI. The CDR3 coding sequence is TGTGCCAGCAGTGATCGGGACAGTTCCTACGAGCAGTACGTC. As protein: CASSDRDSSYEQYV.

The chain carries TRBV6-5 and TRBJ2-1, with 10 bases that match TRBD2. The CDR3 is 15 residues long. The trim removed 2 bases at V and 3 bases at J, leaving 1 base unmatched. CDR1 and CDR2 from the germline V gene are MNHEY and SVGAGI. The CDR3 DNA reads as TGTGCCAGCAGTTACGTAGCGGGAGGCTACAATGAGCAGTTCTTC. Translating gives CASSYVAGGYNEQFF.